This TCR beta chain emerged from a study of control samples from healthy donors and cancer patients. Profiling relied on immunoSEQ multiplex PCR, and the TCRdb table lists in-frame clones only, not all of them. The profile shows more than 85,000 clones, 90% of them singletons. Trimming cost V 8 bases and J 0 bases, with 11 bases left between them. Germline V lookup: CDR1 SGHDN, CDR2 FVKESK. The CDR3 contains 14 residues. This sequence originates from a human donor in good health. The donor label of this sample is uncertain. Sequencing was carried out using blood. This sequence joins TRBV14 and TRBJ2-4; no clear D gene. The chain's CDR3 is CASGSRLAKNIQYF. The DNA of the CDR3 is TGTGCCAGCGGCTCCCGACTAGCCAAAAACATTCAGTACTTC.